The sequence of this TCR beta chain was determined in a study of cytomegalovirus exposure and HLA in healthy donors. Amplification used 60 Vbeta primers and 13 Jbeta primers. The data were produced by immunoSEQ multiplex PCR, yet TCRdb's version contains in-frame clones alone and is incomplete. Seen here are 99,000 or so clones, 60% to 85% observed once, and the top ten hold 8.5% to 10%. The trim removed 4 bases at V and 9 bases at J, leaving 7 bases unmatched. This CDR3 spans 14 amino acids. The germline gives CDR1 MDHEN, CDR2 SYDVKM. This TCR was recovered from a woman in her thirties or forties in good health and CMV-seropositive. Material for sequencing was PBMCs. The genes are TRBV28 and TRBJ2-2; 8 nucleotides line up with TRBD2. CDR3 loop: CASSYLSGGRELFF. The CDR3 DNA sequence: TGTGCCAGCAGTTACCTGAGCGGGGGAAGGGAGCTGTTTTTT.